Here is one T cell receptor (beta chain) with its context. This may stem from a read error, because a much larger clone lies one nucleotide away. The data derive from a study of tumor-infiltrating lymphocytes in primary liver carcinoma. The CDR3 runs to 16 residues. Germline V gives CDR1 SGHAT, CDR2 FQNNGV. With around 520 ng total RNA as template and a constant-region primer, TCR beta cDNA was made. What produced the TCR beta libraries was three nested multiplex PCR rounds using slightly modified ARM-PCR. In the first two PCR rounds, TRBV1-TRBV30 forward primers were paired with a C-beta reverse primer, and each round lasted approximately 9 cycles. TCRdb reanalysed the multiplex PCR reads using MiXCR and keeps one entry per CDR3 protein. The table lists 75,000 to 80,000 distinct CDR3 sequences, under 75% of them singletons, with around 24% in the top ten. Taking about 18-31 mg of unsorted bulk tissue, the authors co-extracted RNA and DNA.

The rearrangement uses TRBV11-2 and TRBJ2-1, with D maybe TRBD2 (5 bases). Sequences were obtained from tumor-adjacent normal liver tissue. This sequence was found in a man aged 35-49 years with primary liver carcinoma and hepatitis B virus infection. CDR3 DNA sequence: TGTGCCAGCAGCCCGTCGAGGGTTAGCGCATACAATGAGCAGTCCTTC. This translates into CASSPSRVSAYNEQSF.